Below, 10 T cell receptor beta chains from the same sample are listed, as sequenced in a study of T cells after yellow fever vaccination. TCRdb redid the calling of the 5' RACE reads with MiXCR, one entry per CDR3 protein. Seen here are 170,000 or so distinct CDR3 sequences, approximately 6.2% observed once, and the top ten hold 2.9%. Sequences were derived from CD4+ T cells sorted from PBMCs, sampled on the day of the first yellow fever vaccination. The source is a man aged 18 to 29 who received the YFV17D yellow fever vaccine.

This clonotype was observed a few times. This chain links TRBV11-2 with TRBJ2-3; 8 bases fit TRBD2. The V and J ends lost 0 bases and 4 bases, in that order; junction bases with no gene match: 3. Germline V gene lookup returns CDR1 SGHAT and CDR2 FQNNGV. The CDR3 contains 15 residues. CDR3 sequence (DNA): TGTGCCAGCAGCTTAGAGCGGGGGGCCTCAGATACGCAGTATTTT. This codes for CASSLERGASDTQYF.

The rearrangement joins TRBV10-3 to TRBJ2-2; D may be TRBD2 (7 bases). V was trimmed by 11 bases and J by 3 bases, leaving 16 bases between them. CDR3 size: 14 residues. Germline loops: CDR1 ENHRY, CDR2 SYGVKD. CDR3 bases: TGTGCCGCAGGACGGGGGGCCGACACCGGGGAGCTGTTTTTT. As protein: CAAGRGADTGELFF.

The V and J genes are TRBV5-1 and TRBJ2-5; TRBD2 matches 13 bases. J lost 2 bases, V lost 4 bases, and 5 bases had no gene match. Germline loops: CDR1 SGHRS, CDR2 YFSETQ. CDR3 length: 16 residues. CDR3 protein: CASSHGTSGTQETQYF. The CDR3 nucleotides read TGCGCCAGCAGCCACGGGACTAGCGGGACTCAAGAGACCCAGTACTTC.

The chain combines TRBV4-3 with TRBJ1-6; D not resolved. CDR1 is LGHNA and CDR2 is YSLEER in the germline V gene. V was clipped by 0 bases and J by 9 bases, with 6 bases between them. The CDR3 totals 13 residues. CDR3 DNA sequence: TGCGCCAGCAGCCAAGATCTATTTTCACCCCTCCACTTT. Its protein product is CASSQDLFSPLHF.

Remarks on this clonotype: This may be a read error: a much more frequent sequence differs by one nucleotide. V usage is TRBV7-2 and J usage is TRBJ2-3, with D hard to call. V was trimmed by 4 bases and J by 3 bases, leaving 11 bases between them. This CDR3 comprises 14 residues. Germline values: CDR1 SGHTA, CDR2 FQGNSA. CDR3 DNA: TGTGCCAGCAGCTGGGTGGCCGGGACAGATACGCAGTATTTT. Translated, it gives CASSWVAGTDTQYF.

The chain links TRBV25-1 to TRBJ2-1, with D maybe TRBD2 (6 bases). The ends were cut back, 1 base at V and 7 bases at J, with 8 bases in the middle. The CDR3 covers 13 residues. The germline V gene encodes CDR1 MGHDK and CDR2 SYGVNS. CDR3 loop: CASSESAGNEQFF. The CDR3 DNA follows: TGTGCCAGCAGTGAATCTGCGGGGAATGAGCAGTTCTTC.

The chain links TRBV28 to TRBJ2-2; unclear D gene. The V gene's germline CDR1 is MDHEN and CDR2 SYDVKM. The CDR3 contains 12 residues. Trimming took 5 bases from V and 6 from J, leaving 7 bases between them. CDR3: CASSLKSGELFF. The CDR3 region has the DNA TGTGCCAGCAGTCTAAAGTCCGGGGAGCTGTTTTTT.

This clonotype was recorded at least ten times. The chain links TRBV5-4 to TRBJ1-1, with D maybe TRBD1 (5 bases). There are 14 residues in the CDR3. Between the trimmed V and J ends, which lost 3 bases and 2 bases, there was a span of 11 bases. CDR1 is SGHNT, CDR2 YYREEE, per germline (reference sequence). The CDR3 nucleotides are TGTGCCAGCAGCTCCTCAGGGAGAAACACTGAAGCTTTCTTT. Protein sequence: CASSSSGRNTEAFF.

This clonotype was found a few times. The CDR3 DNA sequence: TGTGCCAGCAGACCCGGGGGGGCCTACAATGAGCAGTTCTTC. It is translated as CASRPGGAYNEQFF. V usage is TRBV7-2 and J usage is TRBJ2-1, with 8 bases that match TRBD2. The V and J ends lost 6 bases and 2 bases, in that order; junction bases with no gene match: 3. Germline CDR1 is SGHTA and CDR2 is FQGNSA. The CDR3 runs 14 residues.

The sample holds many counts of this clonotype. This chain connects TRBV24-1 to TRBJ1-3, with TRBD1 matching 7 bases. Germline V gene data show CDR1 as KGHDR and CDR2 as SFDVKD. The CDR3 spans 14 residues. The ends lost 4 bases at V and 4 bases at J; junction bases unmatched: 3. This CDR3 is CATSDPTGGNTIYF. DNA for the CDR3: TGTGCCACCAGTGACCCGACAGGGGGAAACACCATATATTTT.